This entry is about one T cell receptor (beta chain). Its target is unknown. The unexposed donors gave CD4+ T cells in about 2011-2019, prior to COVID-19. This sample was included in a study of CD4 T cells in relation to SARS-CoV-2 and coronaviruses. Study-wide context: The HLA restriction of the shared crossreactive spike epitopes was mapped.

Study-wide results and limits: The cross-reactivity analysis covered only spike protein, not other viral proteins. Monoreactive clones expanded significantly more to SARS-CoV-2 than crossreactive clones did.

The protocol was immunoSEQ multiplex PCR, while the TCRdb copy is restricted to in-frame clones and leaves out a portion. This table has approximately 70,000 clones, 80% to 95% appearing once. This TCR was recovered from a human donor in good health. The sequencing sample was made of naive CD4+ T cells from PBMCs. Regarding subset: naive CD4+ T cells isolated by negative enrichment.

The CDR3, as DNA: TGTGCCAGCAGCCCTGCTAGCGGGGCCTCCTACGAGCAGTACTTC. Protein sequence: CASSPASGASYEQYF. This rearrangement joins TRBV3-1 (or the pseudogene TRBV3-2) to TRBJ2-7; 9 positions agree with TRBD2. The length of the CDR3 is 15 residues. The germline CDR1 and CDR2 sequences are LGHDT and YNNKEL (reference sequence). With 4 bases clipped from V and 0 bases from J, the junction kept 4 bases outside the gene matches.